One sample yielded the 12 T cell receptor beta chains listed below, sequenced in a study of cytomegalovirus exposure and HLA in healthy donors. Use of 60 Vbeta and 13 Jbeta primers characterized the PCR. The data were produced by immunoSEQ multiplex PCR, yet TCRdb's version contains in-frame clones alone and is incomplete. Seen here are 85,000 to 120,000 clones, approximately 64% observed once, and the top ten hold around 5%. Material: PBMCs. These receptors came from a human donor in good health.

CDR3 DNA: TGCGCCAGCAGCGGCACAGGGAGCCCCTACGAGCAGTACTTC. This translates into CASSGTGSPYEQYF. The gene calls are TRBV5-1 and TRBJ2-7; tentatively, D is TRBD1 (6 bases). V was shortened by 4 bases and J by 2 bases, with 13 bases between the two germline ends. Germline V gene sequence: CDR1 SGHRS, CDR2 YFSETQ. The CDR3 covers 14 residues.

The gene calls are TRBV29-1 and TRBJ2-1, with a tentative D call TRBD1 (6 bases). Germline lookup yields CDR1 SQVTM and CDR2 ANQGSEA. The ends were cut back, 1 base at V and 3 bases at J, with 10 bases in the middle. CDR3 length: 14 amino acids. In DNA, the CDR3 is TGCAGCGTTGAAGGCAGGGGTAACTACAATGAGCAGTTCTTC. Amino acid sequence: CSVEGRGNYNEQFF.

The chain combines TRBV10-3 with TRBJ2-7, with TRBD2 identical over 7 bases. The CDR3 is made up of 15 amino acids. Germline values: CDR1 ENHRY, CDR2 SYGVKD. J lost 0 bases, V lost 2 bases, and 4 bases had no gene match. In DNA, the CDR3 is TGTGCCATCAGTGAGGGCGGGAGAAGCTCCTACGAGCAGTACTTC. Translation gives CAISEGGRSSYEQYF.

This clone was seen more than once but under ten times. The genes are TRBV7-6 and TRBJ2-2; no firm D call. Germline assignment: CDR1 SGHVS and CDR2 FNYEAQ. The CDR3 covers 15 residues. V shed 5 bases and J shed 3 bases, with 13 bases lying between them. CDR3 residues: CASSPYWADTGELFF. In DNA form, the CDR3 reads TGTGCCAGCAGCCCCTACTGGGCCGACACCGGGGAGCTGTTTTTT. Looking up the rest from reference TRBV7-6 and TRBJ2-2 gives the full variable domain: GAGVSQSPRYKVTKRGQDVALRCDPISGHVSLYWYRQALGQGPEFLTYFNYEAQQDKSGLPNDRFSAERPEGSISTLTIQRTEQRDSAMYRCASSPYWADTGELFFGEGSRLTVL.

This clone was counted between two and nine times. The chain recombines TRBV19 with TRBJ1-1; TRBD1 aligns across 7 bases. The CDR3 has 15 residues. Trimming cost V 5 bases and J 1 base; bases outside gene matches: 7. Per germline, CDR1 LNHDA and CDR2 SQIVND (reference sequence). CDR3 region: CASSGAGGWNTEAFF. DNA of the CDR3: TGTGCCAGTAGTGGGGCAGGGGGTTGGAACACTGAAGCTTTCTTT.

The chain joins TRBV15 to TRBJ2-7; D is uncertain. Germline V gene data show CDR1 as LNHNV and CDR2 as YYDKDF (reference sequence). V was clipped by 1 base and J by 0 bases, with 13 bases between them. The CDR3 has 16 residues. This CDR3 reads CATSRGAGPGSYEQYF. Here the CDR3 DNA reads TGTGCCACCAGCAGAGGTGCAGGCCCTGGCTCCTACGAGCAGTACTTC.

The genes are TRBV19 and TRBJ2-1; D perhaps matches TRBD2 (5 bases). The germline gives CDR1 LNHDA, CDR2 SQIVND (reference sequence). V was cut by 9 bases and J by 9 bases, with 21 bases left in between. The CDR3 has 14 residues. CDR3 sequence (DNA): TGTGCCAGCCGCCGAGGAGGTGACTTGAGTGAGCAGTTCTTC. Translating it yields CASRRGGDLSEQFF.

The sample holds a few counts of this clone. The CDR3 region has the DNA TGCGCCAGCAGTTTGGACAGGGCGGGCGAGCAGTACTTC. Its translation is CASSLDRAGEQYF. The gene calls are TRBV10-2 and TRBJ2-7, with TRBD1 matching 8 bases. Germline assignment: CDR1 WSHSY and CDR2 SAAADI. V lost 5 bases and J lost 6; bases outside the gene matches: 6. This CDR3 has 13 amino acids.

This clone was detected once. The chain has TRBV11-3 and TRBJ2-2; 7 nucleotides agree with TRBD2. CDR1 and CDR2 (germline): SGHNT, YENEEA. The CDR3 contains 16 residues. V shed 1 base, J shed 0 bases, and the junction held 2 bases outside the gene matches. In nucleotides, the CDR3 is TGTGCCAGCAGCTTAGGCCTAGCGGCGAACACCGGGGAGCTGTTTTTT. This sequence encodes CASSLGLAANTGELFF.

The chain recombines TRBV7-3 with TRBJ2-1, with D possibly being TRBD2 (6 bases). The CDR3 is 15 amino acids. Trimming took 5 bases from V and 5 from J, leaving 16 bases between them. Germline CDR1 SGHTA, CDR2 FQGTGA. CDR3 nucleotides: TGTGCCAGCAGCCCCAACGGACTATCCGACAATGAGCAGTTCTTC. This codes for CASSPNGLSDNEQFF. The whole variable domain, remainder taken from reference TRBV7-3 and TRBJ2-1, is GAGVSQTPSNKVTEKGKYVELRCDPISGHTALYWYRQSLGQGPEFLIYFQGTGAADDSGLPNDRFFAVRPEGSVSTLKIQRTERGDSAVYLCASSPNGLSDNEQFFGPGTRLTVL.

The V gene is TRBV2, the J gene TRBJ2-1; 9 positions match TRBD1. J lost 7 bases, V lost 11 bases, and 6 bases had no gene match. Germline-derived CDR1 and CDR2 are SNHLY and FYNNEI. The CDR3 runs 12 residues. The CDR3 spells CAGGQGINEQFF. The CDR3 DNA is TGTGCCGGAGGACAGGGGATAAATGAGCAGTTCTTC.

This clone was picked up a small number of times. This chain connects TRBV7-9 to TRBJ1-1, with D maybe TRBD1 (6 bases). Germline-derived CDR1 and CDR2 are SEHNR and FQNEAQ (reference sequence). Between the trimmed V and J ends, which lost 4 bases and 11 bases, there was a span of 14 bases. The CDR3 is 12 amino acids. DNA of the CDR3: TGTGCCAGCAGCTCGGGGTTTGACAGGGCTTTCTTT. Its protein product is CASSSGFDRAFF.